The rows below give T cell receptor beta chains drawn from one sample of a study of yellow fever vaccine responses in identical twins. TCRdb re-analysed the RT-PCR reads in MiXCR, keeping a single row per CDR3 protein. The profile shows about 11,000 distinct CDR3 sequences, over 75% of them singletons. The sequencing used T cells from blood (PBMCs), unsorted or a sorted subset (not recorded which), collected before or after yellow fever vaccination (not recorded which). All receptors derive from a woman aged 18-35 years who received the yellow fever vaccine. CDR3s include the opening cysteine and the closing phenylalanine or tryptophan. D genes are given only for firm matches. Expanded clones get a size class; other rows say once, few or many, or leave the size out.

d_call: -
clone_size: -
j_call: TRBJ2-1
v_call: TRBV4-2
cdr3_aa: CASSTPTGYNEQFF
cdr3_nt: TGTGCCAGCAGCACGCCCACAGGGTACAATGAGCAGTTCTTC

d_call: -
clone_size: -
j_call: TRBJ2-5
v_call: TRBV11-2
cdr3_aa: CASSFSRVGETQYF
cdr3_nt: TGTGCCAGCAGCTTTTCGAGGGTTGGTGAGACCCAGTACTTC

d_call: -
clone_size: -
j_call: TRBJ2-7
v_call: TRBV11-1
cdr3_aa: CASSFGRDEQYF
cdr3_nt: TGTGCCAGCAGCTTTGGCAGGGACGAGCAGTACTTC

d_call: TRBD2
clone_size: -
j_call: TRBJ2-5
v_call: TRBV7-3
cdr3_aa: CASSPGTSGRQVETQHF
cdr3_nt: TGTGCCAGCAGCCCAGGGACTAGCGGGAGACAGGTAGAGACCCAGCACTTC

d_call: -
clone_size: -
j_call: TRBJ1-2
v_call: TRBV7-8
cdr3_aa: CASSPKIEDGYTF
cdr3_nt: TGTGCCAGCAGCCCCAAGATCGAGGATGGCTACACCTTC

d_call: TRBD1
clone_size: -
j_call: TRBJ1-4
v_call: TRBV4-1
cdr3_aa: CASSPPPSGGKEKLFF
cdr3_nt: TGCGCCAGCAGCCCCCCTCCTTCAGGGGGAAAAGAAAAACTGTTTTTT

d_call: -
clone_size: -
j_call: TRBJ2-7
v_call: TRBV28
cdr3_aa: CASSFSQSAYEQYF
cdr3_nt: TGTGCCAGCAGTTTCTCTCAGTCCGCCTACGAGCAGTACTTC

d_call: -
clone_size: -
j_call: TRBJ2-7
v_call: TRBV29-1
cdr3_aa: CSVVGGSSYEQYF
cdr3_nt: TGCAGCGTTGTTGGCGGTAGCTCCTACGAGCAGTACTTC

d_call: -
clone_size: -
j_call: TRBJ1-1
v_call: TRBV11-1
cdr3_aa: CASSPESGGLNTEAFF
cdr3_nt: TGTGCCAGCAGCCCAGAGAGCGGGGGCCTGAACACTGAAGCTTTCTTT

d_call: TRBD2
clone_size: once
j_call: TRBJ2-1
v_call: TRBV20-1
cdr3_aa: CSAGGLAESNEQFF
cdr3_nt: TGCAGTGCTGGGGGACTAGCGGAGAGCAATGAGCAGTTCTTC

d_call: TRBD2
clone_size: -
j_call: TRBJ2-3
v_call: TRBV11-2
cdr3_aa: CASSPRTSGALTDTQYF
cdr3_nt: TGTGCCAGCAGCCCTAGGACTAGCGGGGCCCTCACAGATACGCAGTATTTT

d_call: -
clone_size: -
j_call: TRBJ1-1
v_call: TRBV7-9
cdr3_aa: CASSLNGGPAFF
cdr3_nt: TGTGCCAGCAGCTTAAACGGGGGTCCAGCTTTCTTT

d_call: TRBD2
clone_size: -
j_call: TRBJ2-3
v_call: TRBV4-3
cdr3_aa: CASSQESSGGPTDTQYF
cdr3_nt: TGCGCCAGCAGCCAAGAGTCTAGCGGGGGGCCCACAGATACGCAGTATTTT

d_call: -
clone_size: -
j_call: TRBJ2-7
v_call: TRBV5-1
cdr3_aa: CASSLTRGIYEQYF
cdr3_nt: TGCGCCAGCAGCTTGACGCGGGGAATTTACGAGCAGTACTTC

d_call: TRBD1
clone_size: -
j_call: TRBJ2-7
v_call: TRBV4-1
cdr3_aa: CASSQTRTGNYEQYF
cdr3_nt: TGCGCCAGCAGCCAAACACGGACAGGGAACTACGAGCAGTACTTC

d_call: TRBD2
clone_size: -
j_call: TRBJ2-1
v_call: TRBV12-3/TRBV12-4
cdr3_aa: CASSVGTSGYNEQFF
cdr3_nt: TGTGCCAGCAGTGTAGGGACTAGCGGTTACAATGAGCAGTTCTTC

d_call: TRBD1
clone_size: -
j_call: TRBJ2-7
v_call: TRBV18
cdr3_aa: CASSSSTGKMYEQYF
cdr3_nt: TGTGCCAGCTCATCGTCGACAGGGAAGATGTACGAGCAGTACTTC

d_call: -
clone_size: -
j_call: TRBJ2-1
v_call: TRBV12-3/TRBV12-4
cdr3_aa: CASSTRLNEQFF
cdr3_nt: TGTGCCAGCAGCACAAGACTCAATGAGCAGTTCTTC

d_call: -
clone_size: once
j_call: TRBJ1-2
v_call: TRBV11-1
cdr3_aa: CASSSTWGYTF
cdr3_nt: TGTGCCAGCAGCTCCACCTGGGGCTACACCTTC

d_call: -
clone_size: -
j_call: TRBJ2-7
v_call: TRBV4-1
cdr3_aa: CASSQGGGYEQYF
cdr3_nt: TGCGCCAGCAGCCAAGGGGGAGGATACGAGCAGTACTTC

d_call: TRBD1
clone_size: -
j_call: TRBJ1-1
v_call: TRBV7-9
cdr3_aa: CASSFGPLDRGEAFF
cdr3_nt: TGTGCCAGCAGCTTCGGACCCCTCGACAGGGGGGAAGCTTTCTTT

d_call: -
clone_size: -
j_call: TRBJ2-2
v_call: TRBV7-7
cdr3_aa: CASSLGFTGELFF
cdr3_nt: TGTGCCAGCAGCTTAGGGTTCACCGGGGAGCTGTTTTTT

d_call: TRBD2
clone_size: few
j_call: TRBJ2-3
v_call: TRBV4-2
cdr3_aa: CASSQGMAGGPTDTQYF
cdr3_nt: TGTGCCAGCAGCCAAGGGATGGCGGGAGGGCCAACAGATACGCAGTATTTT

d_call: -
clone_size: -
j_call: TRBJ1-2
v_call: TRBV12-3/TRBV12-4
cdr3_aa: CASSLVDEPGVYGYTF
cdr3_nt: TGTGCCAGCAGTTTAGTGGACGAACCTGGGGTCTATGGCTACACCTTC

d_call: -
clone_size: once
j_call: TRBJ2-5
v_call: TRBV20-1
cdr3_aa: CSASFGDTRGTQYF
cdr3_nt: TGCAGTGCTAGTTTCGGAGATACAAGAGGGACCCAGTACTTC

d_call: -
clone_size: -
j_call: TRBJ2-1
v_call: TRBV2
cdr3_aa: CASGEDEQFF
cdr3_nt: TGTGCCAGCGGTGAGGATGAGCAGTTCTTC

d_call: -
clone_size: -
j_call: TRBJ2-7
v_call: TRBV12-3/TRBV12-4
cdr3_aa: CASSSSDWGEQYF
cdr3_nt: TGTGCCAGCAGTTCCTCGGACTGGGGCGAGCAGTACTTC

d_call: TRBD1
clone_size: -
j_call: TRBJ2-3
v_call: TRBV20-1
cdr3_aa: CSATGTVAYTDTQYF
cdr3_nt: TGCAGTGCTACCGGGACAGTAGCTTACACAGATACGCAGTATTTT

d_call: TRBD1
clone_size: -
j_call: TRBJ1-2
v_call: TRBV5-6
cdr3_aa: CASSFRPGTGINGYTF
cdr3_nt: TGTGCCAGCAGCTTCCGACCCGGGACAGGAATCAATGGCTACACCTTC

d_call: -
clone_size: -
j_call: TRBJ2-1
v_call: TRBV7-6
cdr3_aa: CASSLAPTGLAGLYNEQFF
cdr3_nt: TGTGCCAGCAGCTTAGCGCCGACTGGCTTGGCGGGGCTTTACAATGAGCAGTTCTTC

d_call: TRBD1
clone_size: few
j_call: TRBJ2-1
v_call: TRBV29-1
cdr3_aa: CSVDRDRENEQFF
cdr3_nt: TGCAGCGTTGATCGGGACAGGGAGAATGAGCAGTTCTTC

d_call: -
clone_size: -
j_call: TRBJ1-1
v_call: TRBV29-1
cdr3_aa: CSVEDLRGTEAFF
cdr3_nt: TGCAGCGTTGAAGATCTAAGGGGTACTGAAGCTTTCTTT